One sample yielded the 11 T cell receptor beta chains listed below, sequenced in a study of blood T cells in healthy people across ages. The authors ran a second PCR of roughly 6 to 12 cycles using a sample-barcoded 5' primer and a J-beta primer mix. TCRdb re-called the 5' RACE reads through MiXCR, storing one row per CDR3 protein. The repertoire holds 1.5 million to 1.9 million distinct CDR3 sequences, with 35% to 45% as singletons. The specimen sequenced was blood. These receptors were collected from a woman aged 18 to 35 in good health.

J is TRBJ2-1 and V is TRBV9, with 8 bases aligning to TRBD2. V was pared by 3 bases and J by 1 base, with 6 bases of the junction left unmatched. This CDR3 has 16 amino acids. The germline V gene encodes CDR1 SGDLS and CDR2 YYNGEE. This CDR3 reads CASSALAGRSYNEQFF. The DNA of the CDR3 is TGTGCCAGCAGCGCCTTAGCGGGACGTTCCTACAATGAGCAGTTCTTC. Full variable domain (rest looked up from reference TRBV9 and TRBJ2-1): DSGVTQTPKHLITATGQRVTLRCSPRSGDLSVYWYQQSLDQGLQFLIQYYNGEERAKGNILERFSAQQFPDLHSELNLSSLELGDSALYFCASSALAGRSYNEQFFGPGTRLTVL.

The chain has TRBV7-8 and TRBJ1-1, with D unclear. Germline CDR1 is SGHVS and CDR2 is FQNEAQ. V was trimmed by 1 base and J by 0 bases, leaving 9 bases between them. CDR3 length equals 15 residues. CDR3 amino acids: CASSLVGLMNTEAFF. The CDR3 DNA is TGTGCCAGCAGCTTAGTAGGGCTCATGAACACTGAAGCTTTCTTT.

This clonotype was counted only a few times. The chain employs TRBV13 and TRBJ2-2, with TRBD1 as a possible D gene (5 bases). Germline V gene data show CDR1 as PRHDT and CDR2 as FYEKMQ (reference sequence). The V end lost 5 bases, the J end lost 3 bases, and 16 bases lay between the germline ends. This CDR3 is 16 amino acids long. The CDR3 spells CASSTTGSRDTGELFF. The CDR3, as DNA: TGTGCCAGCAGCACCACAGGCTCTCGGGACACCGGGGAGCTGTTTTTT.

This clonotype was seen a few times. The J gene is TRBJ2-5, the V gene TRBV7-9, with 9 bases matching TRBD1. Near its end, the DNA agrees better with TRBJ2-7, so the J call may be wrong. The CDR3 length is 16 residues. CDR1 is SEHNR and CDR2 is FQNEAQ in the germline V gene (reference sequence). CDR3 DNA: TGTGCCAGCAGCTACTCCCCGGGACAGGGATTGCACGAGCAGTACTTC. Its protein is CASSYSPGQGLHEQYF.

This rearrangement joins TRBV5-1 to TRBJ1-5; the match to TRBD1 covers 8 bases. The CDR3 spans 15 residues. Looked up from germline, CDR1 is SGHRS and CDR2 is YFSETQ. The trim removed 5 bases at V and 0 bases at J, leaving 4 bases unmatched. In DNA form, the CDR3 reads TGCGCCAGCAGACCCGGGACAGGTAGCAATCAGCCCCAGCATTTT. This encodes CASRPGTGSNQPQHF.

This clonotype was seen a few times. V is TRBV7-9 and J is TRBJ1-2; D ambiguous. The germline CDR1 and CDR2 sequences are SEHNR and FQNEAQ (reference sequence). The CDR3 is made up of 12 amino acids. Trimming removed 2 bases at V and 8 bases at J, with 9 bases between. CDR3 nucleotides: TGTGCCAGCAGCTTATACTCCGTCGGCTACACCTTC. Translated: CASSLYSVGYTF.

The V call is TRBV7-2, the J call TRBJ2-5, with D possibly called TRBD1 or TRBD2 (5 bases each). The ends were cut back, 3 bases at V and 5 bases at J, with 10 bases in the middle. The germline V gene encodes CDR1 SGHTA and CDR2 FQGNSA. This CDR3 region has 13 residues. The CDR3 sequence: CASSFRGSETQYF. CDR3 DNA sequence: TGTGCCAGCAGCTTTCGGGGCTCGGAGACCCAGTACTTC.

V gene TRBV11-3 combines with J gene TRBJ2-1, with 9 bases identical to TRBD2. The DNA end lines up better with TRBJ2-7; the J call may be wrong. CDR3 size: 16 residues. Germline V gives CDR1 SGHNT, CDR2 YENEEA. In DNA form, the CDR3 reads TGTGCCAGCAGCGCCCGGGGCGGGAGGGCCTACAATGAGCAGTACTTC. It codes for CASSARGGRAYNEQYF.

This chain joins TRBV7-8 and TRBJ2-1; D is unclear. CDR3 size: 15 residues. V gave up 5 bases and J gave up 0 bases, with 11 bases separating them. Looked up from germline, CDR1 is SGHVS and CDR2 is FQNEAQ. The DNA of the CDR3 is TGTGCCAGCAGCATACCTCAGAGCTCCTACAATGAGCAGTTCTTC. This encodes CASSIPQSSYNEQFF. The entire variable domain, with the rest obtained from reference TRBV7-8 and TRBJ2-1, is as follows: GAGVSQSPRYKVAKRGQDVALRCDPISGHVSLFWYQQALGQGPEFLTYFQNEAQLDKSGLPSDRFFAERPEGSVSTLKIQRTQQEDSAVYLCASSIPQSSYNEQFFGPGTRLTVL.

The gene calls are TRBV5-1 and TRBJ2-7; D remains unclear. CDR1 SGHRS and CDR2 YFSETQ come from the germline V gene. This CDR3 is 14 amino acids long. Trimming removed 0 bases at V and 5 bases at J, with 12 bases between. In DNA form, the CDR3 reads TGCGCCAGCAGCTTGGACGTAACGGGCGACGAGCAGTACTTC. The encoded protein is CASSLDVTGDEQYF.

V gene TRBV20-1 combines with J gene TRBJ2-1, with 9 bases identical to TRBD2. CDR1 is DFQATT, CDR2 SNEGSKA, per germline (reference sequence). Trimming at V came to 3 bases and at J to 4 bases, leaving 16 bases not matched to a gene. There are 18 residues in the CDR3. The CDR3 DNA reads TGCAGTGCTAGTGAGCCCCTAGCGGGGCCTATATTTTACAATGAGCAGTTCTTC. This translates into CSASEPLAGPIFYNEQFF.